This T cell receptor beta chain comes out of a study of blood T cells in healthy people across ages. Study results and caveats: The authors considered diversity estimates from one million T cells to be underestimates.

In germline, CDR1 is SGHTA, CDR2 FQGTGA. The CDR3 extends over 15 amino acids. V lost 1 base, J lost 0 bases, and 10 bases lay in between. Concerning this clonotype: No antigen is known for it.

Drawn from each donor were approximately 9.2 milliliters of peripheral blood. Combining a sample-barcoded 5' primer with a J-beta primer mix, a second PCR ran for roughly 7 to 11 cycles. A template-switch adaptor containing 12 random nucleotides labeled each cDNA molecule. TCRdb analysed the 5' RACE reads with MiXCR anew, one entry per CDR3 protein. The table records 700,000 to 1,000,000 distinct CDR3 sequences, under 45% of them present only once. The source of this sequence is a man aged 55 to 70 in good health. The genes are TRBV7-3 and TRBJ2-7; D is uncertain. Input material: blood. CDR3 DNA: TGTGCCAGCAGCTTAAAGGCTGGAATCTCCTACGAGCAGTACTTC. This encodes CASSLKAGISYEQYF.